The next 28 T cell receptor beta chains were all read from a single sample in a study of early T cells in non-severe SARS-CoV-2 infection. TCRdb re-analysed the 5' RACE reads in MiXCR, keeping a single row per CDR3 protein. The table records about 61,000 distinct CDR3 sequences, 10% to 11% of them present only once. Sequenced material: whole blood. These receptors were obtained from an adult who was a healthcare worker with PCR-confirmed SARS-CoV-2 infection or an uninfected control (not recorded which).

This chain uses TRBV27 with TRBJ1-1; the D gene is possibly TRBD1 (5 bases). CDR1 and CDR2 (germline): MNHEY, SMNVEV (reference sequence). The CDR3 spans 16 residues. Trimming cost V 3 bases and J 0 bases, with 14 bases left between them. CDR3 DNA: TGTGCCAGCAGTTTCTTCGGCGGGGGTTTGAACACTGAAGCTTTCTTT. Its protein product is CASSFFGGGLNTEAFF.

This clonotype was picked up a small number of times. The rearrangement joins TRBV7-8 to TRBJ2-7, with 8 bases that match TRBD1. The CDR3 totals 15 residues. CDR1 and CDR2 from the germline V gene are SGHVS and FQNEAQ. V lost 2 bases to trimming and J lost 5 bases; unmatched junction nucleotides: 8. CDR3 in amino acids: CASSLRRQGAHEQYF. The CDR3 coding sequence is TGTGCCAGCAGCTTAAGGCGCCAGGGGGCACACGAGCAGTACTTC.

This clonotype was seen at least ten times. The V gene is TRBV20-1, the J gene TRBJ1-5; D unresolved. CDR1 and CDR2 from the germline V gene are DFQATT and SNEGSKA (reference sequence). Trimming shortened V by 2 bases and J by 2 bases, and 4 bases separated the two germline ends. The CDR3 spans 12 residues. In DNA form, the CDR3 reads TGCAGTGCTAGACGGGGCAATCAGCCCCAGCATTTT. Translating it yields CSARRGNQPQHF.

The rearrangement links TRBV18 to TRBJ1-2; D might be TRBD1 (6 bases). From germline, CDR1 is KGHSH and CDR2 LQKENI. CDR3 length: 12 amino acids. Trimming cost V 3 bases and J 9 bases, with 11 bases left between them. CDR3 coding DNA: TGTGCCAGCTCACCGGACAGACGGAGCTACACCTTC. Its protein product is CASSPDRRSYTF.

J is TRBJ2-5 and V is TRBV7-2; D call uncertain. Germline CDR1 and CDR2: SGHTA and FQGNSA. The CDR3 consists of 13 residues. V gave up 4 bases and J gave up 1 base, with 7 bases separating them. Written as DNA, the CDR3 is TGTGCCAGCAGCTCTTTAACCCAAGAGACCCAGTACTTC. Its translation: CASSSLTQETQYF.

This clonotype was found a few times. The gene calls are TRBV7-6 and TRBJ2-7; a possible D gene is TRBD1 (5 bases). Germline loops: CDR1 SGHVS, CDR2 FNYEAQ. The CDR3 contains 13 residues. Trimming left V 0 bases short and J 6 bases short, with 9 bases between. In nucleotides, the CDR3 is TGTGCCAGCAGCTTAGCCAGGGATGGCGAGCAGTACTTC. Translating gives CASSLARDGEQYF.

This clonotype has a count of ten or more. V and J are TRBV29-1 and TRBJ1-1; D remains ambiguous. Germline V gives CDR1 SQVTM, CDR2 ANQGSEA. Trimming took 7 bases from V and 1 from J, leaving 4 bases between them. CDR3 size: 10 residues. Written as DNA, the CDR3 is TGCAGCGCGCAGAACACTGAAGCTTTCTTT. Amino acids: CSAQNTEAFF.

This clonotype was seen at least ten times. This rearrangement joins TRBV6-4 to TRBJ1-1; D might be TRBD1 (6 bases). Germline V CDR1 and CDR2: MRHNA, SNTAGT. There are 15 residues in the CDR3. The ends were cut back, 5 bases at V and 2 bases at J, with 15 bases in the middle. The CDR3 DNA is TGTGCCAGCAGTCCACAGGGTGGGGGAAACACTGAAGCTTTCTTT. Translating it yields CASSPQGGGNTEAFF.

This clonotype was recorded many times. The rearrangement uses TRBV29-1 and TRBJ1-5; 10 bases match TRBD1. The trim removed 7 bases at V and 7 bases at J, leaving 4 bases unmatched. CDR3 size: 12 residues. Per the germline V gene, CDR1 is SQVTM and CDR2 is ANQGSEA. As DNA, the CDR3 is TGCAGCGCCCAGGACAGGGGGCAGCCCCAGCATTTT. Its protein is CSAQDRGQPQHF.

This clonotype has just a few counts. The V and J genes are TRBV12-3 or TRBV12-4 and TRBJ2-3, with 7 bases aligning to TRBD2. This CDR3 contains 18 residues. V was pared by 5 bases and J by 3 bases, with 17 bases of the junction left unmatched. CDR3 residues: CASSVLPARLAGTDTQYF. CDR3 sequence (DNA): TGTGCCAGCAGTGTCCTGCCCGCACGACTAGCTGGGACAGATACGCAGTATTTT.

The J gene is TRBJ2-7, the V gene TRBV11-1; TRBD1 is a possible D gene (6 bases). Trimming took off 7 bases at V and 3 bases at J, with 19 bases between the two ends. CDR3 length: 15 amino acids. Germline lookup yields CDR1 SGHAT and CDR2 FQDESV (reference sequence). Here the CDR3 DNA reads TGTGCCAGCAACGTTCAGGGGCAGGGACGCTACGAGCAGTACTTC. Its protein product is CASNVQGQGRYEQYF.

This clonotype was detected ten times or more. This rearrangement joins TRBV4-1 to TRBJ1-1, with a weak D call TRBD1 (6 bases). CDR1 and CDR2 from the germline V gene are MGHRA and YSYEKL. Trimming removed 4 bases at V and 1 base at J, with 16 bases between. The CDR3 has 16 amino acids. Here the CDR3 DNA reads TGCGCCAGCAGCCCAGGGATATGGGGGGCGAACACTGAAGCTTTCTTT. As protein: CASSPGIWGANTEAFF.

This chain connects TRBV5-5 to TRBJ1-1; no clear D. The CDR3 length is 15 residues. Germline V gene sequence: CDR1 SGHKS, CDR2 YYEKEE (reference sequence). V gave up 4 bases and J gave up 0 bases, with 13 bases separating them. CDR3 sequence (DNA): TGTGCCAGCAGCGGAGCAGCTGACATGAACACTGAAGCTTTCTTT. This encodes CASSGAADMNTEAFF.

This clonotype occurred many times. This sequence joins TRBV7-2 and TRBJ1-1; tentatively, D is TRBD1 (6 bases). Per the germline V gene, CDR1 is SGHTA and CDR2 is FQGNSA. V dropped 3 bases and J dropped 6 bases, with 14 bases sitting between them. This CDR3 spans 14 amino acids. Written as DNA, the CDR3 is TGTGCCAGCAGCTTTCGGGGGCCTAGTTCTGAAGCTTTCTTT. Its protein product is CASSFRGPSSEAFF.

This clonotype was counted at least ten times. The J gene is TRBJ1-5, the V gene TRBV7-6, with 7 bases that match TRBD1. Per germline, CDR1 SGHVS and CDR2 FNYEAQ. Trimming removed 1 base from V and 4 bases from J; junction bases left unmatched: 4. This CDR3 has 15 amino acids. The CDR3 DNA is TGTGCCAGCAGCTTAGGACAGGGATGGAATCAGCCCCAGCATTTT. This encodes CASSLGQGWNQPQHF.

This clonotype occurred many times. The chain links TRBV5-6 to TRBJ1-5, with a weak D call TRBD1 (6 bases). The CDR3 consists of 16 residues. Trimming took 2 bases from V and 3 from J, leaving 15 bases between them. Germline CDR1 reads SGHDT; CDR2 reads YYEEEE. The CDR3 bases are TGTGCCAGCAGCTTATGGACAGTAAGCTTCAATCAGCCCCAGCATTTT. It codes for CASSLWTVSFNQPQHF.

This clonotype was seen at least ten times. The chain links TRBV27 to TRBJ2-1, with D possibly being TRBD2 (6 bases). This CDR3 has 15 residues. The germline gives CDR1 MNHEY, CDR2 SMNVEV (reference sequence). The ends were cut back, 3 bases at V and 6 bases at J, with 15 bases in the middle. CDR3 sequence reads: CASSLPGLPSNEQFF. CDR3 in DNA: TGTGCCAGCAGTTTGCCGGGACTTCCCTCCAATGAGCAGTTCTTC.

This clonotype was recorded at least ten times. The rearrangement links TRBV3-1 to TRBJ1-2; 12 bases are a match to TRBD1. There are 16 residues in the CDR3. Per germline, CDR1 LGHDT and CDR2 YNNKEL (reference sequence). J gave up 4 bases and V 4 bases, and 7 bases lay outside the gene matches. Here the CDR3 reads CASSLGQGAASYGYTF. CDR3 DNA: TGTGCCAGCAGCCTGGGACAGGGGGCTGCAAGCTATGGCTACACCTTC.

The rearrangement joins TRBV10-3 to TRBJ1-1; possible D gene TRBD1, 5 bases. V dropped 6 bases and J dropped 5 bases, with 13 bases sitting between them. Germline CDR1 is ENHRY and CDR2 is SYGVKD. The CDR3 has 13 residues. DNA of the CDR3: TGTGCCATCAGAGACCCAGGGAGTACTGAAGCTTTCTTT. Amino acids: CAIRDPGSTEAFF.

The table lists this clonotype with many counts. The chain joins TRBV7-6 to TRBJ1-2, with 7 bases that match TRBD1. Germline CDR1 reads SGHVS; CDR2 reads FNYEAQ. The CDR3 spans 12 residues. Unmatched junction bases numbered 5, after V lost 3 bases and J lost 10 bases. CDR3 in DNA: TGTGCCAGCAGCTTGGAGGGGGCGACCTACACCTTC. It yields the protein CASSLEGATYTF.

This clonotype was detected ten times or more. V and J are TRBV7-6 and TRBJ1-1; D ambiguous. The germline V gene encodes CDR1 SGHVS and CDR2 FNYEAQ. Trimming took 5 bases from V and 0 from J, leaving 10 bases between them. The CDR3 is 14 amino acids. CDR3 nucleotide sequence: TGTGCCAGCAGCCAGCTTCCGTTGAACACTGAAGCTTTCTTT. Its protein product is CASSQLPLNTEAFF.

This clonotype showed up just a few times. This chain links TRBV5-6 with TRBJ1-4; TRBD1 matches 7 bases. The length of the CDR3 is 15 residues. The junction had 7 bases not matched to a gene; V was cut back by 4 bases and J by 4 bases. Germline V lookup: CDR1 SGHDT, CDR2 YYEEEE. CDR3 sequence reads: CASSLPGQLNEKLFF. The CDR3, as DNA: TGTGCCAGCAGCCTCCCGGGACAGCTTAATGAAAAACTGTTTTTT.

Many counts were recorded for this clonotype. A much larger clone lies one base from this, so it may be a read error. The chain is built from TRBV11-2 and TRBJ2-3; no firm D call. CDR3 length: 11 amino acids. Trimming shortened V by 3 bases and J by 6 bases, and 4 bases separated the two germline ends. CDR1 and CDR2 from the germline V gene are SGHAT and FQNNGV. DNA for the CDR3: TGTGCCAGCAGCTTTGGGGATACGCAGTATTTT. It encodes CASSFGDTQYF.

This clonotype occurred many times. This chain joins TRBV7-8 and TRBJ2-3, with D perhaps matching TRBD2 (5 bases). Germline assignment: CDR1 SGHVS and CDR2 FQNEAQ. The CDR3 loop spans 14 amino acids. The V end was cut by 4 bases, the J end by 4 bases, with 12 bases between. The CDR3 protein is CASSSPGSPDTQYF. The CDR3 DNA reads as TGTGCCAGCAGCTCCCCGGGGAGCCCAGATACGCAGTATTTT.

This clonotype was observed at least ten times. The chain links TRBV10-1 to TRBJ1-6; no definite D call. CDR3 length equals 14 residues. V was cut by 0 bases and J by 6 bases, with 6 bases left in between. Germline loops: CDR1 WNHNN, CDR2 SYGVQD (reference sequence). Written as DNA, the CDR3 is TGCGCCAGCAGTGAGTCGAACCCTAATTCACCCCTCCACTTT. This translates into CASSESNPNSPLHF.

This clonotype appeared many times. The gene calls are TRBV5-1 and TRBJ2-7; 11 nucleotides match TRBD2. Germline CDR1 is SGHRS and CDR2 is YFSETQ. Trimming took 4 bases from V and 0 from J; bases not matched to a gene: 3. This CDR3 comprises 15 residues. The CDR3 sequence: CASSQTSGASYEQYF. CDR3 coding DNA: TGCGCCAGCAGCCAGACTAGCGGGGCCTCCTACGAGCAGTACTTC.

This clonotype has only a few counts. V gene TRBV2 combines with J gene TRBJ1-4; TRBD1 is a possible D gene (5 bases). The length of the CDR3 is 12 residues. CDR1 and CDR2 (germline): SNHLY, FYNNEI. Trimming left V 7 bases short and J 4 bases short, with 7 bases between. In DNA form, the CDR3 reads TGTGCCAGCAACAGGATTAATGAAAAACTGTTTTTT. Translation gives CASNRINEKLFF.

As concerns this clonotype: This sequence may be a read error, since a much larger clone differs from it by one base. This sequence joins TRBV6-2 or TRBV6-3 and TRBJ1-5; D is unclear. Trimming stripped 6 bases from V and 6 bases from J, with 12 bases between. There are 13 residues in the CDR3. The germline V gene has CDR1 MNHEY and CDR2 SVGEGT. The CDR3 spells CASSLDQTQPQHF. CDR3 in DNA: TGTGCCAGCAGCCTGGACCAAACTCAGCCCCAGCATTTT.